The 15 T cell receptor beta chains reported below all come from one sample, sequenced in a study of vaccination and CD4 T cells after COVID-19. Their target antigens are unknown. Treatment of the sample: approximately 10-day PBMC culture with coronavirus spike peptide pools or control peptides (ViraFEST assay). The Oncomine TCR Beta short-read assay sequenced DNA from cultured CD4+ T cells. TCRdb used MiXCR to reprocess the PCR reads, holding one entry per CDR3 protein. In the table there are some 15,000 distinct CDR3 sequences, 60% to 75% of which are singletons. The sequencing input was CD4+ T cells from blood, cultured in vitro. Receptor source: a human donor who had recovered from COVID-19.

The genes are TRBV6-2 or TRBV6-3 and TRBJ2-3; D unresolved. From germline, CDR1 is MNHEY and CDR2 SVGEGT. This CDR3 spans 12 amino acids. Trimming took 4 bases from V and 4 from J, leaving 6 bases between them. The CDR3 DNA sequence: TGTGCCAGCAGTTTGAGTTCAGATACGCAGTATTTT. Translating it yields CASSLSSDTQYF.

This clonotype has more than one count but fewer than ten. CDR3 sequence (DNA): TGTGCCACCAGTGACTGGGACACGAACTATGGCTACACCTTC. Protein: CATSDWDTNYGYTF. The V gene is TRBV24-1, the J gene TRBJ1-2, with D possibly TRBD1 on 6 matching bases. The CDR3 runs 14 residues. V dropped 4 bases and J dropped 2 bases, with 10 bases sitting between them. Germline assignment: CDR1 KGHDR and CDR2 SFDVKD.

This rearrangement joins TRBV10-3 to TRBJ1-1; a weak D match, TRBD1 (6 bases). V was clipped by 5 bases and J by 1 base, with 20 bases between them. The CDR3 runs to 17 residues. Looked up from germline, CDR1 is ENHRY and CDR2 is SYGVKD. The CDR3 region is CAISPMGRKQGNTEAFF. In DNA form, the CDR3 reads TGTGCCATCAGTCCTATGGGGAGGAAACAGGGGAACACTGAAGCTTTCTTT.

The chain combines TRBV20-1 with TRBJ2-5; the D call may be TRBD1 or TRBD2 (5 bases each). Germline-derived CDR1 and CDR2 are DFQATT and SNEGSKA (reference sequence). The germline V and J ends were trimmed by 0 bases and 1 base, with 9 bases remaining between them. The CDR3 totals 14 residues. DNA for the CDR3: TGCAGTGCTAGAGATCGGGACCCCCAAGAGACCCAGTACTTC. This codes for CSARDRDPQETQYF.

The chain couples TRBV6-2 or TRBV6-3 to TRBJ2-2, with TRBD2 identical over 12 bases. CDR1 and CDR2 from the germline V gene are MNHEY and SVGEGT. The CDR3 extends over 13 amino acids. V lost 8 bases, J lost 5 bases, and 0 bases stayed unmatched. The CDR3 DNA sequence: TGTGCCAGCGGGACTAGCGGGACCGGGGAGCTGTTTTTT. It encodes CASGTSGTGELFF.

This clonotype was seen only a few times. The V gene is TRBV2, the J gene TRBJ2-3; D gene uncertain. This CDR3 has 13 residues. V shed 7 bases and J shed 4 bases, with 12 bases lying between them. Germline lookup yields CDR1 SNHLY and CDR2 FYNNEI. As DNA, the CDR3 is TGTGCCAGCAAACATGACGGTTCAGATACGCAGTATTTT. Translation: CASKHDGSDTQYF.

V usage is TRBV6-1 and J usage is TRBJ1-6; D remains ambiguous. The CDR3 consists of 14 residues. Germline assignment: CDR1 MNHNS and CDR2 SASEGT. With 1 base removed from V and 9 bases from J, the gap between germline ends came to 10 bases. CDR3 sequence reads: CASSEGVASSPLHF. Here the CDR3 DNA reads TGTGCCAGCAGTGAAGGGGTGGCGAGTTCACCCCTCCACTTT.

The J gene is TRBJ2-3, the V gene TRBV5-6; 10 bases are a match to TRBD1. With 4 bases clipped from V and 3 bases from J, the junction kept 5 bases outside the gene matches. Germline loops: CDR1 SGHDT, CDR2 YYEEEE. The CDR3 is made up of 15 amino acids. The CDR3 sequence: CASSADRGLTDTQYF. The CDR3 coding sequence is TGTGCCAGCAGCGCGGACAGGGGGTTAACAGATACGCAGTATTTT.

V usage is TRBV6-2 or TRBV6-3 and J usage is TRBJ2-1, with D uncertain. Germline V gives CDR1 MNHEY, CDR2 SVGEGT. This CDR3 comprises 16 residues. V dropped 6 bases and J dropped 5 bases, with 20 bases sitting between them. The CDR3 region has the DNA TGTGCCAGCAGGAACGGATTGGGCGGAACCCACAATGAGCAGTTCTTC. Protein: CASRNGLGGTHNEQFF.

As DNA, the CDR3 is TGTGCCAGCAGCGGGACAGGGCGGGCTGAAGCTTTCTTT. Translated: CASSGTGRAEAFF. The chain is built from TRBV7-2 and TRBJ1-1, with 9 bases identical to TRBD1. The V gene's germline CDR1 is SGHTA and CDR2 FQGNSA. J lost 6 bases, V lost 5 bases, and 4 bases had no gene match. The CDR3 sequence is 13 residues long. Supplemented by reference TRBV7-2 and TRBJ1-1, the full variable domain reads GAGVSQSPSNKVTEKGKDVELRCDPISGHTALYWYRQSLGQGLEFLIYFQGNSAPDKSGLPSDRFSAERTGGSVSTLTIQRTQQEDSAVYLCASSGTGRAEAFFGQGTRLTVV.

The rearrangement links TRBV5-5 to TRBJ1-5; the D gene is possibly TRBD1 (6 bases). The V gene's germline CDR1 is SGHKS and CDR2 YYEKEE (reference sequence). The CDR3 totals 15 residues. Trimming removed 1 base from V and 2 bases from J, with 10 bases in between. In DNA form, the CDR3 reads TGTGCCAGCAGCTTGTCAGGGGTTGGCAATCAGCCCCAGCATTTT. Its translation is CASSLSGVGNQPQHF.

The rearrangement links TRBV20-1 to TRBJ2-2, with 9 bases matching TRBD2. The germline CDR1 and CDR2 sequences are DFQATT and SNEGSKA (reference sequence). The length of the CDR3 is 14 residues. Trimming at V came to 6 bases and at J to 6 bases, leaving 8 bases not matched to a gene. The CDR3 bases are TGCAGTGCAAACGTAGCGGGAGATCCCGGGGAGCTGTTTTTT. Its protein is CSANVAGDPGELFF.

The rearrangement links TRBV20-1 to TRBJ2-7; possible D gene TRBD1, 6 bases. Trimming took off 3 bases at V and 3 bases at J, with 12 bases between the two ends. Per germline, CDR1 DFQATT and CDR2 SNEGSKA (reference sequence). CDR3 length equals 13 residues. The CDR3 coding sequence is TGCAGTGCTAGCCCCCAGGGGTACTACGAGCAGTACTTC. Translation gives CSASPQGYYEQYF.

The genes are TRBV7-9 and TRBJ2-1, with D perhaps matching TRBD2 (6 bases). Per the germline V gene, CDR1 is SEHNR and CDR2 is FQNEAQ (reference sequence). Deletions cut 5 bases from V and 4 bases from J, with 15 bases between. The CDR3 covers 15 residues. The DNA for the CDR3 is TGTGCCAGCAGCCCCCGGGACTCGCCATACAATGAGCAGTTCTTC. It encodes CASSPRDSPYNEQFF.

This chain connects TRBV5-1 to TRBJ2-3; D could derive from TRBD1 or TRBD2 (5 bases each). Germline V gene sequence: CDR1 SGHRS, CDR2 YFSETQ. V lost 7 bases and J lost 3, with 12 bases in between. This CDR3 contains 13 residues. For the CDR3, the DNA is TGCGCCAGCCGGGACCCTCCAACAGATACGCAGTATTTT. It specifies CASRDPPTDTQYF.